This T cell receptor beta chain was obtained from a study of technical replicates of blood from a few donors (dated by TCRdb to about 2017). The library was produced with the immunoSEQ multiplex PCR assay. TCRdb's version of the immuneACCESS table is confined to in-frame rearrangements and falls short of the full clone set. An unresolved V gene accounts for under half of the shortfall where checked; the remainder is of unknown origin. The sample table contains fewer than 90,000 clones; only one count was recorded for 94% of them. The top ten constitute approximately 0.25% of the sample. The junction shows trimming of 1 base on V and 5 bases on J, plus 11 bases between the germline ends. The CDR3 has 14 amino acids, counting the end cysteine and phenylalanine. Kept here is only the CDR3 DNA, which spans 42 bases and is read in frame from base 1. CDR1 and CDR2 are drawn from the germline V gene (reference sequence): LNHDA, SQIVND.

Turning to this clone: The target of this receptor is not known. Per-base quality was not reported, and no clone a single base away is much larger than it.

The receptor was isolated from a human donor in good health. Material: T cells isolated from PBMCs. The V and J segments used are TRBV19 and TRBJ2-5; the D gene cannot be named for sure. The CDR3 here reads CASSIGWRSETQYF. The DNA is TGTGCCAGTAGTATAGGTTGGCGGTCGGAGACCCAGTACTTC.